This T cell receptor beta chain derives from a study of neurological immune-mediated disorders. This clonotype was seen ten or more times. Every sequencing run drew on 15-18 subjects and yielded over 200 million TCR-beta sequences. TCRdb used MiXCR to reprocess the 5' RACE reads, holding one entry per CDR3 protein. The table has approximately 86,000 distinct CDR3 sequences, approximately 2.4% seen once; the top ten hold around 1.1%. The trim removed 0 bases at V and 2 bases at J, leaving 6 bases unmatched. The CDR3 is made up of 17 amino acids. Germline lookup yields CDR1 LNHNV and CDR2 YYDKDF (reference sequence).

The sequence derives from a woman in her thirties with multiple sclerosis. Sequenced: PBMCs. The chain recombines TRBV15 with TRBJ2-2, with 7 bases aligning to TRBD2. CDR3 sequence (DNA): TGTGCCACCAGCAGAGATTCCGGGGGGTTAAACACCGGGGAGCTGTTTTTT. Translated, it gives CATSRDSGGLNTGELFF.